The rows below give T cell receptor beta chains drawn from one sample of a study of cytomegalovirus exposure and HLA in healthy donors. The method was immunoSEQ multiplex PCR; TCRdb's version includes in-frame clones alone and lacks a portion of them. The sample comprises about 160,000 clones, around 69% of which are singletons, and approximately 1.3% rests with the top ten. The sequencing sample was made of PBMCs. Receptors originate from a man between 60 and 75 years old in good health and CMV-seronegative. The CDR3 runs from the conserved cysteine through the conserved F or W. Clone size is given for some rows only: seen once, a few or many times, or a class if the clone is expanded.

cdr3_length	v_call	j_call	clone_size	cdr3_aa
17	TRBV29-1	TRBJ2-7	once	CSVDGGIAGGRSYEQYF
16	TRBV6-5	TRBJ1-2	NA	CASSYTRTGGGYGYTF
12	TRBV29-1	TRBJ1-2	few	CSVEGADYGYTF
15	TRBV19	TRBJ2-1	NA	CASRKRLAEYNEQFF
12	TRBV7-2	TRBJ2-7	NA	CASSLVGYEQYF
13	TRBV27	TRBJ1-2	NA	CASSLSSGSGYTF
17	TRBV4-1	TRBJ2-7	once	CASSQDSQGMASYEQYF
15	TRBV28	TRBJ2-5	NA	CASSLPQGKLETQYF
19	TRBV28	TRBJ2-7	NA	CASTGWAGLWTSGSYEQYF
14	TRBV6-5	TRBJ1-4	NA	CASTPGLSNEKLFF
14	TRBV5-4	TRBJ2-1	NA	CASSLYTGYNEQFF
14	TRBV15	TRBJ1-1	NA	CATSRELDYTEAFF
17	TRBV7-9	TRBJ2-3	NA	CSSSLDAQGYGTDTQYF
13	TRBV18	TRBJ2-2	NA	CASSRGDSGELFF